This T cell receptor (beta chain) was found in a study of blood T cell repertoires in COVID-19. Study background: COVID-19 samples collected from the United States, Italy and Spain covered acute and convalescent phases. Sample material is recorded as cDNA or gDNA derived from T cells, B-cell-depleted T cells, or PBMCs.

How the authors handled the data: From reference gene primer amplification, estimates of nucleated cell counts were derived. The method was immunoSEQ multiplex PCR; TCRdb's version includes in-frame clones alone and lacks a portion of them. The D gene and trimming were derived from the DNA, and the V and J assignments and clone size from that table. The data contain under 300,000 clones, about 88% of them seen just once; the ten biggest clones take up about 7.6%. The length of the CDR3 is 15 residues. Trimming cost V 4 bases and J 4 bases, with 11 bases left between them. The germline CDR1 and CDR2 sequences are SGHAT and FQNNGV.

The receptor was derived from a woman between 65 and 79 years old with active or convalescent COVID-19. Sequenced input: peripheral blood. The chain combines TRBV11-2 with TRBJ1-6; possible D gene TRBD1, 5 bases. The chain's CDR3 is CASSSQGRYNSPLHF. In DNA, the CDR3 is TGTGCCAGCAGCTCTCAGGGCAGATATAATTCACCCCTCCACTTT.